This T cell receptor (beta chain) was recorded in a study of monozygotic twins with cystic fibrosis. As for the study in general: Library input was approximately 3.1 micrograms of fragmented DNA, with about 15 PCR cycles.

Overall study findings and caveats: Monozygotic CF twin pairs shared significantly more nucleotide-identical clonotypes than unrelated CF individuals did. The repertoire was suggested to be naive-dominated, clonality median roughly 0.0093.

Germline assignment: CDR1 MNHEY and CDR2 SVGAGI. The trim removed 2 bases at V and 6 bases at J, leaving 3 bases unmatched. CDR3 length equals 16 residues. The assay was immunoSEQ multiplex PCR, and TCRdb's table has in-frame clones only and misses some. The sample yields tens of thousands of clones, over 75% seen once. Comment on this clone: Its target is unknown.

This chain links TRBV6-5 with TRBJ2-1; TRBD2 matches at 14 bases. The receptor was derived from a girl aged 2-10 years with cystic fibrosis. Material for sequencing was blood. The CDR3 here is CASSYPTSGGVNEQFF. In nucleotides, the CDR3 is TGTGCCAGCAGTTACCCGACTAGCGGGGGGGTCAATGAGCAGTTCTTC.